These 30 T cell receptor beta chains came from one sample sequenced in a study of blood T cell repertoires in COVID-19. Produced via immunoSEQ multiplex PCR; TCRdb's table is partial and in-frame only. The sample consists of about 250,000 clones, over 80% of them appearing once. Sequenced: peripheral blood. The receptors derive from a woman between 55 and 75 years old with active or convalescent COVID-19.

The chain recombines TRBV5-1 with TRBJ2-5; 7 nucleotides align to TRBD2. There are 14 residues in the CDR3. With V trimmed by 2 bases and J by 5 bases, 6 bases remained unmatched. Germline-derived CDR1 and CDR2 are SGHRS and YFSETQ. CDR3 sequence (DNA): TGCGCCAGCAGCTTTAACCCGGGGGGTGAGACCCAGTACTTC. Translating it yields CASSFNPGGETQYF.

V usage is TRBV12-5 and J usage is TRBJ1-2; D ambiguous. The CDR3 is made up of 15 amino acids. Between the trimmed V and J ends, which lost 0 bases and 8 bases, there was a span of 16 bases. Germline assignment: CDR1 LGHNT and CDR2 FRNRAP. The CDR3 region is CASGLVGGGQRGYTF. CDR3 nucleotide sequence: TGTGCTAGTGGTTTGGTTGGAGGAGGCCAGAGAGGCTACACCTTC.

This chain links TRBV28 with TRBJ2-1; TRBD1 aligns across 8 bases. Germline CDR1 MDHEN, CDR2 SYDVKM. This CDR3 is built from 15 residues. The ends lost 5 bases at V and 6 bases at J; junction bases unmatched: 9. DNA of the CDR3: TGTGCCAGCAGTCCCCAAATGACAGGGGTCAATGAGCAGTTCTTC. It specifies CASSPQMTGVNEQFF.

This rearrangement joins TRBV27 to TRBJ1-5, with D maybe TRBD1 (5 bases). The germline V gene has CDR1 MNHEY and CDR2 SMNVEV (reference sequence). CDR3 length equals 15 residues. Trimming pared 6 bases from V and 0 bases from J, leaving 12 bases between. Here the CDR3 reads CASSIWGDSNQPQHF. The CDR3 DNA reads as TGTGCCAGCAGCATCTGGGGGGATAGCAATCAGCCCCAGCATTTT.

V usage is TRBV3-1 (or the pseudogene TRBV3-2) and J usage is TRBJ2-1, with 8 bases identical to TRBD2. The CDR3 totals 15 residues. Germline values: CDR1 LGHDT, CDR2 YNNKEL (reference sequence). V dropped 4 bases and J dropped 7; count of bases not matched to a gene: 9. The CDR3 nucleotides read TGTGCCAGCAGCCCTAGGACTAGCACTTATAATGAGCAGTTCTTC. It translates to CASSPRTSTYNEQFF.

The rearrangement uses TRBV7-3 and TRBJ2-5; TRBD2 matches at 8 bases. CDR3 length: 15 residues. J lost 5 bases, V lost 6 bases, and 11 bases had no gene match. Germline V gives CDR1 SGHTA, CDR2 FQGTGA. DNA for the CDR3: TGTGCCAGCAGGCGTAGCGGGATAGGGTTGGAGACCCAGTACTTC. Translated: CASRRSGIGLETQYF.

This clone was seen only once. The chain employs TRBV18 and TRBJ1-1; D gene unclear. Germline loops: CDR1 KGHSH, CDR2 LQKENI. Between the trimmed V and J ends, which lost 2 bases and 7 bases, there was a span of 8 bases. This CDR3 has 12 residues. The CDR3 here is CASSPSQIEAFF. The CDR3 DNA follows: TGTGCCAGCTCACCATCACAGATTGAAGCTTTCTTT. Full variable domain (missing parts from reference TRBV18 and TRBJ1-1): NAGVMQNPRHLVRRRGQEARLRCSPMKGHSHVYWYRQLPEEGLKFMVYLQKENIIDESGMPKERFSAEFPKEGPSILRIQQVVRGDSAAYFCASSPSQIEAFFGQGTRLTVV.

This chain links TRBV18 with TRBJ2-1; 7 bases align to TRBD2. Trimming at V came to 6 bases and at J to 1 base, leaving 9 bases not matched to a gene. From germline, CDR1 is KGHSH and CDR2 LQKENI. The CDR3 has 16 residues. CDR3 protein: CASSPRAGASYNEQFF. The CDR3 nucleotides read TGTGCCAGCTCCCCGCGGGCGGGAGCATCCTACAATGAGCAGTTCTTC.

This chain links TRBV7-9 with TRBJ2-5; 9 bases agree with TRBD1. CDR3 length: 15 amino acids. The V gene's germline CDR1 is SEHNR and CDR2 FQNEAQ (reference sequence). V shed 8 bases and J 5 bases; nucleotides not matched to a gene: 12. The CDR3 loop reads CASQGADRGGETQYF. CDR3 DNA sequence: TGTGCCAGCCAAGGGGCGGACAGGGGTGGCGAGACCCAGTACTTC.

This clone was counted only a few times. The chain combines TRBV6-5 with TRBJ1-5; D is uncertain. The CDR3 has 12 residues. V lost 7 bases and J 9 bases, leaving 13 bases between the germline ends. In germline, CDR1 is MNHEY, CDR2 SVGAGI. The CDR3 reads CASNRTPGPQHF. The CDR3 DNA is TGTGCCAGCAATCGGACTCCCGGGCCCCAGCATTTT.

The chain combines TRBV27 with TRBJ1-3; TRBD1 is a possible D gene (5 bases). The V end was cut by 5 bases, the J end by 4 bases, with 9 bases between. The CDR3 covers 13 residues. From germline, CDR1 is MNHEY and CDR2 SMNVEV (reference sequence). The CDR3 sequence: CASSQGLGNTIYF. DNA of the CDR3: TGTGCCAGCAGTCAGGGTTTGGGAAACACCATATATTTT.

The gene calls are TRBV28 and TRBJ1-2; TRBD1 aligns across 7 bases. The germline V gene encodes CDR1 MDHEN and CDR2 SYDVKM. V lost 4 bases to trimming and J lost 2 bases; unmatched junction nucleotides: 1. The CDR3 runs 13 residues. CDR3 in amino acids: CASSWDSNYGYTF. CDR3 nucleotide sequence: TGTGCCAGCAGTTGGGACAGCAACTATGGCTACACCTTC.

The J gene is TRBJ2-7, the V gene TRBV5-6; TRBD2 aligns across 8 bases. Germline V gene lookup returns CDR1 SGHDT and CDR2 YYEEEE. The V segment lost 4 bases and the J segment 3 bases; nucleotides outside the gene matches: 6. This CDR3 has 14 amino acids. The CDR3 reads CASSPGLGIYEQYV. As DNA, the CDR3 is TGTGCCAGCAGCCCGGGACTAGGTATCTACGAGCAGTACGTC.

The table lists this clone with a count of one. The chain has TRBV19 and TRBJ2-7; a weak D match, TRBD1 (6 bases). V was clipped by 6 bases and J by 5 bases, with 14 bases between them. This CDR3 is 13 amino acids long. The germline V gene encodes CDR1 LNHDA and CDR2 SQIVND (reference sequence). CDR3 sequence (DNA): TGTGCCAGTAGACGGACAGCCGGGGACGAGCAGTACGTC. Protein sequence: CASRRTAGDEQYV.

The chain employs TRBV19 and TRBJ1-1, with D unclear. Germline V lookup: CDR1 LNHDA, CDR2 SQIVND (reference sequence). The CDR3 has 15 amino acids. The ends were cut back, 4 bases at V and 0 bases at J, with 12 bases in the middle. In nucleotides, the CDR3 is TGTGCCAGTAGTACCTCTGGCAGGATGAACACTGAAGCTTTCTTT. Its translation: CASSTSGRMNTEAFF.

In the case of this clone: This sample includes further DNA sequences coding for the same CDR3. The V call is TRBV9, the J call TRBJ2-7, with D tentatively TRBD1 (6 bases). Germline V gives CDR1 SGDLS, CDR2 YYNGEE. V lost 0 bases to trimming and J lost 2 bases, with 12 bases between them. This CDR3 spans 15 amino acids. The CDR3 loop is CASSVVPGQTYEQYF. The CDR3 bases are TGTGCCAGCAGCGTAGTTCCAGGACAGACCTACGAGCAGTACTTC.

V and J are TRBV19 and TRBJ1-2; no definite D call. The germline V and J ends were trimmed by 8 bases and 3 bases, with 7 bases remaining between them. Germline-derived CDR1 and CDR2 are LNHDA and SQIVND (reference sequence). The CDR3 is 11 residues long. CDR3 region: CASGEDYGYTF. The DNA for the CDR3 is TGTGCCAGTGGGGAGGACTATGGCTACACCTTC.

The chain carries TRBV5-1 and TRBJ2-5; perhaps TRBD2 as D (5 bases). V was shortened by 1 base and J by 1 base, with 8 bases between the two germline ends. Germline values: CDR1 SGHRS, CDR2 YFSETQ. The length of the CDR3 is 14 residues. The CDR3 here is CASSLMGSQETQYF. The DNA for the CDR3 is TGCGCCAGCAGCTTGATGGGGAGCCAAGAGACCCAGTACTTC.

The rearrangement uses TRBV20-1 and TRBJ2-7, with 7 bases aligning to TRBD1. The CDR3 runs 14 residues. The germline gives CDR1 DFQATT, CDR2 SNEGSKA (reference sequence). J lost 3 bases, V lost 3 bases, and 8 bases had no gene match. CDR3 loop: CSASRTGAGYEQYF. DNA of the CDR3: TGCAGTGCTAGTCGCACAGGGGCAGGCTACGAGCAGTACTTC.

The chain recombines TRBV9 with TRBJ1-2; 7 bases match TRBD1. The germline V gene has CDR1 SGDLS and CDR2 YYNGEE. J was trimmed by 4 bases and V by 0 bases; bases with no gene match: 9. The CDR3 extends over 16 amino acids. The CDR3 bases are TGTGCCAGCAGCGTAGGGGCGGGACAGTCCTCCTATGGCTACACCTTC. Its translation: CASSVGAGQSSYGYTF.

This chain joins TRBV27 and TRBJ2-4, with 10 bases that match TRBD1. The CDR3 has 15 residues. The V gene's germline CDR1 is MNHEY and CDR2 SMNVEV (reference sequence). Unmatched junction bases numbered 8, after V lost 5 bases and J lost 7 bases. CDR3 in amino acids: CASSLSTGGGNIQYF. CDR3 DNA: TGTGCCAGCAGTCTCTCGACAGGGGGCGGGAACATTCAGTACTTC.

V is TRBV30 and J is TRBJ2-7; 12 bases fit TRBD2. V lost 5 bases and J lost 3; bases outside the gene matches: 2. Germline CDR1 reads GTSNPN; CDR2 reads SVGIG (reference sequence). The CDR3 length is 13 residues. The CDR3 DNA reads as TGTGCCTGGCGACTAGCGGGAGACTACGAGCAGTACTTC. Translating it yields CAWRLAGDYEQYF.

The chain carries TRBV5-8 and TRBJ2-1; TRBD2 aligns across 10 bases. J lost 0 bases, V lost 4 bases, and 10 bases had no gene match. The CDR3 sequence is 18 residues long. Germline V CDR1 and CDR2: SGHTS, YDEGEE. The CDR3 nucleotides are TGTGCCAGCAGCCTGCCCGGACTAGCGGTAAGCTCCTACAATGAGCAGTTCTTC. This gives the protein CASSLPGLAVSSYNEQFF. Full variable domain (remainder filled in from reference TRBV5-8 and TRBJ2-1): EAGVTQSPTHLIKTRGQQATLRCSPISGHTSVYWYQQALGLGLQFLLWYDEGEERNRGNFPPRFSGRQFPNYSSELNVNALELEDSALYLCASSLPGLAVSSYNEQFFGPGTRLTVL.

This chain connects TRBV27 to TRBJ2-1, with 10 bases that match TRBD1. The CDR3 loop spans 15 amino acids. Trimming removed 5 bases from V and 7 bases from J; junction bases left unmatched: 8. The germline gives CDR1 MNHEY, CDR2 SMNVEV (reference sequence). CDR3 DNA: TGTGCCAGCAGTATGGGACAGGGGCTATGGAATGAGCAGTTCTTC. This sequence encodes CASSMGQGLWNEQFF.

The chain joins TRBV4-1 to TRBJ1-3; unclear D gene. The germline V and J ends were trimmed by 4 bases and 0 bases, with 13 bases remaining between them. The CDR3 sequence is 16 residues long. Germline-derived CDR1 and CDR2 are MGHRA and YSYEKL. This CDR3 is CASSPAGLLSGNTIYF. CDR3 DNA: TGCGCCAGCAGCCCCGCCGGGTTGCTCTCTGGAAACACCATATATTTT.

There are a few counts of this clone. V and J are TRBV19 and TRBJ1-5; TRBD1 might be the D (5 bases). Trimming shortened V by 5 bases and J by 2 bases, and 28 bases separated the two germline ends. In germline, CDR1 is LNHDA, CDR2 SQIVND (reference sequence). The CDR3 totals 20 residues. CDR3 in amino acids: CASSSPVNVGQRVRNQPQHF. CDR3 bases: TGTGCCAGTAGTTCCCCCGTTAACGTGGGGCAAAGGGTACGCAATCAGCCCCAGCATTTT.

The chain couples TRBV9 to TRBJ2-1; TRBD1 aligns across 10 bases. Losses at the gene ends were 5 bases for V and 8 bases for J; bases not matched to a gene: 7. The CDR3 is 14 residues long. Germline CDR1 and CDR2: SGDLS and YYNGEE. The DNA of the CDR3 is TGTGCCAGCAGTCCCGGGACAGGGGTGCATGAGCAGTTCTTC. Translated: CASSPGTGVHEQFF.

This chain joins TRBV27 and TRBJ1-2; TRBD1 is a possible D gene (6 bases). The germline gives CDR1 MNHEY, CDR2 SMNVEV (reference sequence). The CDR3 contains 13 residues. The V end lost 5 bases, the J end lost 7 bases, and 14 bases lay between the germline ends. Written as DNA, the CDR3 is TGTGCCAGCAGTGTAGGGGTGGGGGCTGGCTACACCTTC. Amino acids: CASSVGVGAGYTF.

As DNA, the CDR3 is TGTGCCAGCAGCTCGAGGGAGGGGGGTGCGACCCGCCCCGGGGAGCTGTTTTTT. Translating it yields CASSSREGGATRPGELFF. The rearrangement joins TRBV9 to TRBJ2-2; D might be TRBD2 (7 bases). Trimming removed 4 bases from V and 6 bases from J, with 25 bases in between. The CDR3 has 18 amino acids. Germline lookup yields CDR1 SGDLS and CDR2 YYNGEE.

The chain has TRBV14 and TRBJ1-1; perhaps TRBD1 as D (5 bases). The CDR3 length is 13 residues. Germline V gene sequence: CDR1 SGHDN, CDR2 FVKESK. Trimming stripped 1 base from V and 8 bases from J, with 11 bases between. As DNA, the CDR3 is TGTGCCAGCAGCCAAGTCGGGCCAGGGGAAGCTTTCTTT. It specifies CASSQVGPGEAFF.